A single sample gave rise to the 27 T cell receptor beta chains below, sequenced in a study of T cells in Graves' hyperthyroidism and ophthalmopathy (dated by TCRdb to the late 2010s). Receptor amplification or capture employed multiplex PCR. The sequencer listed for this sample is Illumina HiSeq 2000. Amplification of TCR beta CDR3 regions was carried out from RNA transcripts. A first-round RT-PCR of the TCR CDR3 used the HTBI primer set with the Qiagen OneStep RT-PCR kit. The public reads were quality trimmed at Q25 with fastp and then assembled into clones with MiXCR by TCRdb, keeping productive beta chains. A single entry per CDR3 protein holds the most common genes and DNA from its merged rows. The sample contains under 650,000 distinct CDR3 sequences, around 16% of them found a single time. 3.8% of the sample is held by the ten biggest clonotypes. Sequencing used blood. The receptors were sampled from a woman in her thirties with Graves' hyperthyroidism.

This clonotype was detected a few times. The chain is built from TRBV6-4 and TRBJ2-3; TRBD2 matches 9 bases. The CDR3 is 15 amino acids. Trimming removed 2 bases from V and 4 bases from J; junction bases left unmatched: 4. Per germline, CDR1 MRHNA and CDR2 SNTAGT. The CDR3 loop reads CASSDSGRNPDTQYF. The CDR3 bases are TGTGCCAGCAGTGACAGCGGGAGGAACCCAGATACGCAGTATTTT.

The sample holds many counts of this clonotype. V is TRBV7-2 and J is TRBJ1-5; no reliable D call. This CDR3 contains 15 residues. V was shortened by 1 base and J by 0 bases, with 7 bases between the two germline ends. Germline V gene data show CDR1 as SGHTA and CDR2 as FQGNSA. CDR3 coding DNA: TGTGCCAGCAGCTTAGTACGCCTTAGCAATCAGCCCCAGCATTTT. Protein: CASSLVRLSNQPQHF.

This clonotype was found a few times. A much larger clone sits a single nucleotide away, making a read error possible. The chain joins TRBV27 to TRBJ1-6; no clear D gene. CDR1 MNHEY and CDR2 SMNVEV come from the germline V gene (reference sequence). The V end was cut by 2 bases, the J end by 10 bases, with 6 bases between. This CDR3 has 12 amino acids. This chain's CDR3 is CASSLLKSPLHF. DNA of the CDR3: TGTGCCAGCAGTTTACTTAAATCACCCCTCCACTTT.

This chain connects TRBV19 to TRBJ1-5; D remains ambiguous. V was shortened by 3 bases and J by 11 bases, with 17 bases between the two germline ends. Per the germline V gene, CDR1 is LNHDA and CDR2 is SQIVND (reference sequence). The CDR3 is 14 residues long. Written as DNA, the CDR3 is TGTGCCAGTAGTATGGTTCCTTCGGCCCTCGCCCAGCATTTT. Protein product: CASSMVPSALAQHF.

This clonotype showed up many times. V usage is TRBV11-2 and J usage is TRBJ1-1, with TRBD1 matching 7 bases. CDR1 is SGHAT, CDR2 FQNNGV, per germline. Trimming removed 5 bases from V and 10 bases from J; junction bases left unmatched: 1. The CDR3 spans 10 residues. The CDR3: CASSAGGAFF. The DNA of the CDR3 is TGTGCCAGCAGCGCAGGGGGAGCTTTCTTT.

This clonotype turned up a few times. The CDR3 DNA reads TGCGCCAGCAGCCAAAAGTCCACAGGGAACGAGCAGTACTTC. Translated, it gives CASSQKSTGNEQYF. The rearrangement joins TRBV4-1 to TRBJ2-7, with D possibly TRBD1 on 6 matching bases. There are 14 residues in the CDR3. Germline assignment: CDR1 MGHRA and CDR2 YSYEKL. Trimming shortened V by 2 bases and J by 5 bases, and 13 bases separated the two germline ends.

Ten or more counts support this clonotype. This rearrangement joins TRBV20-1 to TRBJ1-1, with TRBD1 as a possible D gene (5 bases). The CDR3 loop spans 12 amino acids. Per germline, CDR1 DFQATT and CDR2 SNEGSKA (reference sequence). Trimming removed 6 bases at V and 3 bases at J, with 11 bases between. The CDR3 loop reads CSAPQGDTEAFF. The CDR3, as DNA: TGCAGTGCCCCTCAGGGTGACACTGAAGCTTTCTTT.

This sequence joins TRBV25-1 and TRBJ1-1, with a tentative D call TRBD1 (5 bases). CDR1 and CDR2 (germline): MGHDK, SYGVNS. V lost 3 bases and J lost 0, with 11 bases in between. The CDR3 runs to 15 residues. CDR3: CASSEFGGLNTEAFF. The DNA of the CDR3 is TGTGCCAGCAGTGAGTTCGGGGGGTTGAACACTGAAGCTTTCTTT.

Regarding this clonotype: This sequence may be a read error, since a much larger clone differs from it by one base. The chain has TRBV20-1 and TRBJ2-5; D is possibly TRBD2 (5 bases). The end of the DNA is better explained by TRBJ2-1, so the J call may be wrong. Germline values: CDR1 DFQATT, CDR2 SNEGSKA (reference sequence). This CDR3 comprises 15 residues. The CDR3 loop reads CSARVASSPQETQFF. The CDR3 DNA sequence: TGCAGTGCTAGAGTGGCCTCTAGCCCCCAAGAGACCCAGTTCTTC.

This clonotype was seen a single time. This may stem from a read error, because a much larger clone lies one nucleotide away. J is TRBJ2-1 and V is TRBV7-9, with TRBD2 matching over 13 bases. The CDR3 has 15 residues. Looked up from germline, CDR1 is SEHNR and CDR2 is FQNEAQ (reference sequence). The CDR3 sequence: CASSLTGLAGDEQLF. The CDR3 nucleotides are TGTGCCAGCAGCCTAACAGGACTAGCGGGAGATGAGCAGCTCTTC.

This sequence joins TRBV7-8 and TRBJ1-1, with 7 bases that match TRBD1. The CDR3 is 15 amino acids. Germline CDR1 and CDR2: SGHVS and FQNEAQ. V shed 5 bases and J 2 bases; nucleotides not matched to a gene: 8. The CDR3 bases are TGTGCCAGCAGCGTGACAGGGCCTTTAAACACTGAAGCTTTCTTT. Protein sequence: CASSVTGPLNTEAFF.

This clonotype appeared many times. The gene calls are TRBV18 and TRBJ1-1; no clear D. The germline gives CDR1 KGHSH, CDR2 LQKENI. The CDR3 sequence is 15 residues long. V lost 6 bases to trimming and J lost 0 bases, with 14 bases between them. For the CDR3, the DNA is TGTGCCAGCTCGCCCACCAGGTTGATGAACACTGAAGCTTTCTTT. Its translation: CASSPTRLMNTEAFF.

This clonotype was seen at least ten times. The J gene is TRBJ2-1, the V gene TRBV7-8; TRBD2 matches 9 bases. Losses at the gene ends were 1 base for V and 9 bases for J; bases not matched to a gene: 10. This CDR3 contains 16 residues. Per germline, CDR1 SGHVS and CDR2 FQNEAQ. Here the CDR3 DNA reads TGTGCCAGCAGCTTAGAAGCGGCTAGCGGGATTGGTGAGCAGTTCTTC. Amino acids: CASSLEAASGIGEQFF.

This clonotype was seen only a few times. The J gene is TRBJ2-3, the V gene TRBV24-1; 11 nucleotides align to TRBD2. J gave up 4 bases and V 4 bases, and 3 bases lay outside the gene matches. The V gene's germline CDR1 is KGHDR and CDR2 SFDVKD. The CDR3 consists of 15 residues. CDR3: CATSEPSGRPDTQYF. The CDR3 coding sequence is TGTGCCACCAGTGAACCTAGCGGGAGGCCAGATACGCAGTATTTT.

This clonotype was found many times. This chain joins TRBV11-2 and TRBJ2-3; D is ambiguous. Trimming removed 0 bases from V and 0 bases from J, with 4 bases in between. The CDR3 extends over 14 amino acids. Germline assignment: CDR1 SGHAT and CDR2 FQNNGV. The CDR3 coding sequence is TGTGCCAGCAGCTTAGATTTCAGCACAGATACGCAGTATTTT. Its translation: CASSLDFSTDTQYF.

To note about this clonotype: A much larger clone is a single base away; this may be a read error. The rearrangement links TRBV12-3 or TRBV12-4 to TRBJ2-2; D perhaps matches TRBD1 (6 bases). This CDR3 contains 14 residues. The CDR3 is CASSTGYGTGELVF. The CDR3, as DNA: TGTGCCAGCAGTACAGGGTACGGGACCGGGGAGCTGGTTTTT.

The chain combines TRBV13 with TRBJ2-1; D gene uncertain. Germline CDR1 and CDR2: PRHDT and FYEKMQ (reference sequence). The CDR3 length is 12 residues. The V end was cut by 5 bases, the J end by 9 bases, with 11 bases between. CDR3: CASSEQSGEQFF. The CDR3, as DNA: TGTGCCAGCAGCGAACAGTCCGGTGAGCAGTTCTTC.

This clonotype was seen repeatedly, ten times or more. The genes are TRBV30 and TRBJ1-2, with a weak D call TRBD1 (6 bases). From germline, CDR1 is GTSNPN and CDR2 SVGIG (reference sequence). Trimming took 5 bases from V and 4 from J, leaving 17 bases between them. CDR3 length: 14 residues. The DNA of the CDR3 is TGTGCCTGGGGGGATACGACAGGAAGCTATGGCTACACCTTC. This translates into CAWGDTTGSYGYTF. Complete variable domain (other parts from reference TRBV30 and TRBJ1-2): SQTIHQWPATLVQPVGSPLSLECTVEGTSNPNLYWYRQAAGRGLQLLFYSVGIGQISSEVPQNLSASRPQDRQFILSSKKLLLSDSGFYLCAWGDTTGSYGYTFGSGTRLTVV.

In its sample, this clonotype was seen a few times. The chain recombines TRBV6-2 or TRBV6-3 with TRBJ2-5; the D is unclear. V lost 0 bases to trimming and J lost 7 bases, with 9 bases between them. The CDR3 has 13 residues. Germline-derived CDR1 and CDR2 are MNHEY and SVGEGT. This CDR3 is CASSYSMIGTQYF. The CDR3 DNA follows: TGTGCCAGCAGTTACTCGATGATCGGGACCCAGTACTTC.

The J gene is TRBJ2-7, the V gene TRBV7-9; 8 bases map to TRBD1. This CDR3 comprises 16 residues. In germline, CDR1 is SEHNR, CDR2 FQNEAQ (reference sequence). The V gene end was trimmed by 1 base and the J gene end by 3 bases; junction bases not matched to a gene: 8. In nucleotides, the CDR3 is TGTGCCAGCAGCTTAGGCGGGACAGGTGGAGGCTACGAGCAGTACTTC. This translates into CASSLGGTGGGYEQYF.

This clonotype was seen ten or more times. The chain links TRBV10-3 to TRBJ2-1, with 7 bases identical to TRBD2. Trimming removed 1 base from V and 7 bases from J; junction bases left unmatched: 7. Germline CDR1 reads ENHRY; CDR2 reads SYGVKD. This CDR3 region has 15 residues. The CDR3 spells CAISEYTGGGNEQFF. DNA of the CDR3: TGTGCCATCAGTGAGTACACGGGAGGTGGGAATGAGCAGTTCTTC.

On this clonotype itself: This clone may be a read error of a much larger clone one base away. The chain combines TRBV12-3 or TRBV12-4 with TRBJ2-1; a possible D gene is TRBD1 (6 bases). Trimming removed 3 bases at V and 2 bases at J, with 11 bases between. This CDR3 has 15 residues. The DNA of the CDR3 is TGTGCCAGCAGTTTCGGACAGAGCCCCTACAATGAGCAGTTCTTC. It specifies CASSFGQSPYNEQFF.

The gene calls are TRBV5-5 and TRBJ2-3, with D possibly TRBD1 on 6 matching bases. CDR1 is SGHKS, CDR2 YYEKEE, per germline (reference sequence). V was clipped by 2 bases and J by 5 bases, with 15 bases between them. This CDR3 region has 15 residues. CDR3 coding DNA: TGTGCCAGCAGCTTTATGACAGGATGGAAAGATACGCAGTATTTT. Translated: CASSFMTGWKDTQYF.

This clonotype was seen only a few times. The V and J genes are TRBV6-1 and TRBJ2-1; 9 bases are shared with TRBD2. With 4 bases clipped from V and 8 bases from J, the junction kept 12 bases outside the gene matches. The CDR3 is made up of 16 amino acids. Germline V gene data show CDR1 as MNHNS and CDR2 as SASEGT. The CDR3 loop reads CASSGISGGLYYEQFF. In DNA, the CDR3 is TGTGCCAGCAGTGGGATTAGCGGGGGATTGTACTATGAGCAGTTCTTC.

In this sample, this clonotype turned up a few times. A read error may explain this, as a much larger clone is one base away. This chain uses TRBV11-2 with TRBJ1-1; the D gene is possibly TRBD1 (5 bases). CDR3 length: 14 residues. V was pared by 4 bases and J by 7 bases, with 16 bases between. Germline V lookup: CDR1 SGHAT, CDR2 FQNNGV. CDR3 loop: CASSSRRLQVEAFF. The CDR3 DNA reads as TGTGCCAGCAGCTCGAGAAGACTACAGGTTGAAGCTTTCTTT.

This clonotype was seen only once. The rearrangement joins TRBV6-1 to TRBJ1-2; the match to TRBD1 covers 9 bases. V lost 10 bases and J lost 8; bases outside the gene matches: 5. The CDR3 has 11 residues. Germline-derived CDR1 and CDR2 are MNHNS and SASEGT. The CDR3 nucleotides are TGTGCCACCGGACAGGGGACCGGCTACACCTTC. Protein product: CATGQGTGYTF.

This clonotype was seen a few times. The chain has TRBV29-1 and TRBJ2-1, with TRBD2 matching 11 bases. J gave up 10 bases and V 8 bases, and 10 bases lay outside the gene matches. From germline, CDR1 is SQVTM and CDR2 ANQGSEA. This CDR3 is built from 13 residues. CDR3 protein: CSLGVAGGQEQFF. The DNA of the CDR3 is TGCAGCCTTGGGGTAGCGGGAGGGCAGGAGCAGTTCTTC.